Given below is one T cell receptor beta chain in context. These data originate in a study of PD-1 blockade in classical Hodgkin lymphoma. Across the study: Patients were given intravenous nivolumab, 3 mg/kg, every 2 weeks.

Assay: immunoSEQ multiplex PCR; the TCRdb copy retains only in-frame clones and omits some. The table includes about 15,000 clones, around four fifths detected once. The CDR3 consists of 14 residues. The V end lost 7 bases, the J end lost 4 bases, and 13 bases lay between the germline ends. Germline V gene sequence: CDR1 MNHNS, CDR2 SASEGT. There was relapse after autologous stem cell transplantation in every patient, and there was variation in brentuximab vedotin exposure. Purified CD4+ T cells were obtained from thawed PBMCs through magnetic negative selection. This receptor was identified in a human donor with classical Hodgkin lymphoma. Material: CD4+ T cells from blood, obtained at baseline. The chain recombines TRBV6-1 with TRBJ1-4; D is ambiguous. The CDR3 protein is CASTTRSYNEKLFF. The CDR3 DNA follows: TGTGCCAGCACCACCAGATCTTATAATGAAAAACTGTTTTTT.